These 16 T cell receptor beta chains were all obtained from the same sample, sequenced in a study of blood T cell repertoires in COVID-19. The data were produced by immunoSEQ multiplex PCR, yet TCRdb's version contains in-frame clones alone and is incomplete. Of 310,000 or so clones listed, 70% to 90% were seen once; the top ten hold under 8%. The sequencing sample was made of peripheral blood. Receptors were obtained from a man aged 18 to 35 who had recovered from COVID-19.

The chain couples TRBV5-6 to TRBJ2-7; D gene unclear. V lost 2 bases and J lost 7, with 13 bases in between. Germline V gene sequence: CDR1 SGHDT, CDR2 YYEEEE. There are 13 residues in the CDR3. The CDR3 DNA reads as TGTGCCAGCAGCTTCGAAGCGTCAGAGGAGCAGTACTTC. It yields the protein CASSFEASEEQYF.

The rearrangement uses TRBV6-5 and TRBJ1-2; D ambiguous. The CDR3 has 15 residues. V was shortened by 0 bases and J by 1 base, with 9 bases between the two germline ends. In germline, CDR1 is MNHEY, CDR2 SVGAGI. The CDR3 is CASSYSAASNYGYTF. As DNA, the CDR3 is TGTGCCAGCAGTTACTCGGCAGCTAGTAACTATGGCTACACCTTC.

The chain links TRBV7-6 to TRBJ1-3, with a possible D match to TRBD1 (6 bases). Germline assignment: CDR1 SGHVS and CDR2 FNYEAQ. V was cut by 5 bases and J by 4 bases, with 15 bases left in between. The CDR3 is made up of 15 amino acids. CDR3 nucleotide sequence: TGTGCCAGCAGCACTGGGGACATTTCGGGAAACACCATATATTTT. Translated: CASSTGDISGNTIYF.

This rearrangement joins TRBV9 to TRBJ2-1; TRBD1 matches 7 bases. The CDR3 runs to 17 residues. The germline CDR1 and CDR2 sequences are SGDLS and YYNGEE. The junction had 7 bases not matched to a gene; V was cut back by 1 base and J by 0 bases. CDR3 protein: CASSVTGQDSSYNEQFF. DNA of the CDR3: TGTGCCAGCAGCGTAACCGGACAGGACAGCTCCTACAATGAGCAGTTCTTC.

The gene calls are TRBV18 and TRBJ1-6; 8 bases align to TRBD1. The CDR3 spans 13 residues. CDR1 is KGHSH, CDR2 LQKENI, per germline. The V segment lost 6 bases and the J segment 10 bases; nucleotides outside the gene matches: 5. This CDR3 is CASSPDRESPLHF. CDR3 sequence (DNA): TGTGCCAGCTCTCCGGACAGGGAATCACCCCTCCACTTT.

This clone came up once. The chain has TRBV25-1 and TRBJ1-2; D may be TRBD1 (6 bases). Germline assignment: CDR1 MGHDK and CDR2 SYGVNS. V dropped 10 bases and J dropped 7 bases, with 13 bases sitting between them. CDR3 size: 11 residues. CDR3 nucleotides: TGTGCCACCAGACAGGAGAGTGGCTACACCTTC. This sequence encodes CATRQESGYTF.

This sequence joins TRBV30 and TRBJ1-4; the D is unclear. Germline CDR1 and CDR2: GTSNPN and SVGIG (reference sequence). V was clipped by 0 bases and J by 14 bases, with 13 bases between them. The CDR3 has 12 residues. DNA for the CDR3: TGTGCCTGGAGTGTACTCGGGATTAAGCTGTTTTTT. This codes for CAWSVLGIKLFF. The full variable domain, in which reference TRBV30 and TRBJ1-4 provide the parts outside the CDR3, is SQTIHQWPATLVQPVGSPLSLECTVEGTSNPNLYWYRQAAGRGLQLLFYSVGIGQISSEVPQNLSASRPQDRQFILSSKKLLLSDSGFYLCAWSVLGIKLFFGSGTQLSVL.

The gene calls are TRBV6-5 and TRBJ1-2; D unresolved. Germline V gene sequence: CDR1 MNHEY, CDR2 SVGAGI. V was clipped by 6 bases and J by 8 bases, with 13 bases between them. The CDR3 has 12 amino acids. In DNA, the CDR3 is TGTGCCAGCAGCGACTGGGAGGGAGGCTACACCTTC. It is translated as CASSDWEGGYTF.

The chain is built from TRBV28 and TRBJ1-6; D remains unclear. The germline V gene encodes CDR1 MDHEN and CDR2 SYDVKM. CDR3 length: 12 amino acids. Trimming stripped 3 bases from V and 7 bases from J, with 4 bases between. The CDR3 here is CASSLENSPLHF. CDR3 DNA sequence: TGTGCCAGCAGTTTGGAGAATTCACCCCTCCACTTT.

The chain joins TRBV5-1 to TRBJ2-2, with a weak D call TRBD1 (7 bases). Trimming left V 4 bases short and J 5 bases short, with 18 bases between. The CDR3 has 16 residues. Per germline, CDR1 SGHRS and CDR2 YFSETQ. In DNA form, the CDR3 reads TGCGCCAGCAGCCCGCGGGACAGCTCGGGAACCGGGGAGCTGTTTTTT. This codes for CASSPRDSSGTGELFF.

This chain connects TRBV30 to TRBJ1-4, with 7 bases that match TRBD1. Germline trimming cut 7 bases from V and 0 bases from J; bases unmatched to any gene: 11. Looked up from germline, CDR1 is GTSNPN and CDR2 is SVGIG (reference sequence). The CDR3 consists of 16 residues. The CDR3 coding sequence is TGTGCCTCGACACAGGGGCCCCGTGCAACTAATGAAAAACTGTTTTTT. It yields the protein CASTQGPRATNEKLFF. Together with reference TRBV30 and TRBJ1-4, the CDR3 gives the full variable domain: SQTIHQWPATLVQPVGSPLSLECTVEGTSNPNLYWYRQAAGRGLQLLFYSVGIGQISSEVPQNLSASRPQDRQFILSSKKLLLSDSGFYLCASTQGPRATNEKLFFGSGTQLSVL.

The genes are TRBV6-1 and TRBJ2-7, with 11 bases matching TRBD1. The CDR3 covers 17 residues. J was trimmed by 7 bases and V by 3 bases; bases with no gene match: 14. Per the germline V gene, CDR1 is MNHNS and CDR2 is SASEGT. Written as DNA, the CDR3 is TGTGCCAGCAGTGACCGGGACAGGGGGACCCATGAAGGGGAGCAGTACTTC. It is translated as CASSDRDRGTHEGEQYF.

This clone has just a few counts. CDR3 in DNA: TGTGCCAGCAGGAACCGGGACAGGTCAGCTTTCTTT. Translation: CASRNRDRSAFF. J is TRBJ1-1 and V is TRBV6-5, with TRBD1 matching 8 bases. J was trimmed by 10 bases and V by 6 bases; bases with no gene match: 7. The CDR3 consists of 12 residues. CDR1 and CDR2 from the germline V gene are MNHEY and SVGAGI.

The chain employs TRBV6-5 and TRBJ2-7; TRBD2 matches 14 bases. Germline loops: CDR1 MNHEY, CDR2 SVGAGI. The ends lost 8 bases at V and 2 bases at J; junction bases unmatched: 5. The CDR3 runs to 15 residues. The chain's CDR3 is CASVGGLAGAYEQYF. CDR3 nucleotides: TGTGCCAGCGTCGGGGGACTAGCGGGAGCCTACGAGCAGTACTTC.

The rearrangement uses TRBV30 and TRBJ1-5, with D perhaps matching TRBD1 (6 bases). CDR3 length equals 14 residues. Trimming removed 4 bases from V and 6 bases from J, with 16 bases in between. CDR1 and CDR2 (germline): GTSNPN, SVGIG (reference sequence). DNA of the CDR3: TGTGCCTGGACCCCCGGGGGGCTGGGTCAGCCCCAGCATTTT. This encodes CAWTPGGLGQPQHF.

The rearrangement links TRBV19 to TRBJ1-2; unclear D gene. Trimming took off 4 bases at V and 0 bases at J, with 12 bases between the two ends. Germline V lookup: CDR1 LNHDA, CDR2 SQIVND (reference sequence). The CDR3 sequence is 15 residues long. This chain's CDR3 is CASSRATDANYGYTF. The CDR3, as DNA: TGTGCCAGTAGTAGGGCGACGGATGCTAACTATGGCTACACCTTC. The whole variable domain, filled in from reference TRBV19 and TRBJ1-2, reads DGGITQSPKYLFRKEGQNVTLSCEQNLNHDAMYWYRQDPGQGLRLIYYSQIVNDFQKGDIAEGYSVSREKKESFPLTVTSAQKNPTAFYLCASSRATDANYGYTFGSGTRLTVV.